The 30 T cell receptor beta chains presented below share a single source sample, sequenced in a study of T-cell reconstitution after alpha-beta-depleted transplantation in children. Their antigens remain unidentified. Study-wide results and limits: Diversity and T-cell counts at one year after transplant derived mostly from new T cells.

Unique molecular identifiers were incorporated into the prepared TCRbeta library. MiXCR, run by TCRdb on the PCR reads, gives a single entry per CDR3 protein. The sample carries fewer than 350,000 distinct CDR3 sequences, just over 7.5% recorded once. The sample here was peripheral blood, taken 360 days after TCRalphabeta/CD19-depleted stem cell transplant. Receptor source: a female patient aged 2 to 10 who had a stem cell transplant for Fanconi anemia, so the T cells may come from the graft donor.

V gene TRBV28 combines with J gene TRBJ1-5; D is unresolved. The V end lost 10 bases, the J end lost 0 bases, and 10 bases lay between the germline ends. CDR1 is MDHEN and CDR2 is SYDVKM in the germline V gene. CDR3 length: 13 amino acids. Here the CDR3 reads CAIRVNSNQPQHF. The CDR3 DNA is TGTGCCATAAGAGTTAATAGCAATCAGCCCCAGCATTTT.

The genes are TRBV28 and TRBJ2-5, with TRBD1 identical over 10 bases. This CDR3 has 13 residues. V shed 8 bases and J 3 bases; nucleotides not matched to a gene: 3. CDR1 and CDR2 (germline): MDHEN, SYDVKM. The CDR3: CASWDRGKETQYF. CDR3 nucleotides: TGTGCCAGCTGGGACAGGGGAAAAGAGACCCAGTACTTC.

The sample holds a few counts of this clonotype. The chain joins TRBV25-1 to TRBJ2-2, with unresolved D. This CDR3 comprises 14 residues. Trimming stripped 3 bases from V and 5 bases from J, with 10 bases between. CDR1 and CDR2 from the germline V gene are MGHDK and SYGVNS. CDR3 sequence reads: CASSDWVLTGELFF. The CDR3 nucleotides are TGTGCCAGCAGTGACTGGGTTCTAACCGGGGAGCTGTTTTTT.

This clonotype has a count of ten or more. This rearrangement joins TRBV7-2 to TRBJ2-7, with D possibly TRBD2 on 5 matching bases. CDR1 and CDR2 from the germline V gene are SGHTA and FQGNSA. The V end was cut by 5 bases, the J end by 0 bases, with 14 bases between. The CDR3 extends over 15 amino acids. The CDR3 sequence is CASSLFGDRSYEQYF. The CDR3, as DNA: TGTGCCAGCAGCCTCTTCGGGGATCGCTCCTACGAGCAGTACTTC.

The gene calls are TRBV9 and TRBJ1-4; 8 bases fit TRBD1. The trim removed 2 bases at V and 7 bases at J, leaving 7 bases unmatched. This CDR3 spans 15 amino acids. CDR1 is SGDLS, CDR2 YYNGEE, per germline. The CDR3 DNA sequence: TGTGCCAGCAGCGTGACAGGGGCGCAAGGTGAAAAACTGTTTTTT. Encoded protein: CASSVTGAQGEKLFF.

This clonotype showed up many times. The chain carries TRBV7-2 and TRBJ1-1, with a weak D call TRBD1 (5 bases). This CDR3 region has 15 residues. Germline lookup yields CDR1 SGHTA and CDR2 FQGNSA. The V and J ends lost 2 bases and 7 bases respectively, with 17 bases between them. DNA for the CDR3: TGTGCCAGCAGCTTACGGGGGGTAGGAAGGAATGAAGCTTTCTTT. Protein sequence: CASSLRGVGRNEAFF.

On this clonotype: The CDR3 does not close with the conserved phenylalanine or tryptophan, likely indicating a read error. The chain couples TRBV20-1 to TRBJ1-6, with no clear D. Between the trimmed V and J ends, which lost 3 bases and 9 bases, there was a span of 9 bases. CDR1 is DFQATT, CDR2 SNEGSKA, per germline (reference sequence). The CDR3 consists of 12 residues. CDR3 residues: CSASPQVSPLHY. The CDR3 bases are TGCAGTGCTAGCCCCCAGGTTTCACCCCTCCACTAT.

This clonotype was picked up a small number of times. The genes are TRBV9 and TRBJ1-2, with 7 bases identical to TRBD1. The CDR3 sequence is 15 residues long. From germline, CDR1 is SGDLS and CDR2 YYNGEE. V trimming: 3 bases; J trimming: 4 bases; junction bases outside the gene matches: 9. The DNA for the CDR3 is TGTGCCAGCAGCGCGAACCCCGGGACAGCCTATGGCTACACCTTC. Translating gives CASSANPGTAYGYTF. Full variable domain (remainder filled in from reference TRBV9 and TRBJ1-2): DSGVTQTPKHLITATGQRVTLRCSPRSGDLSVYWYQQSLDQGLQFLIQYYNGEERAKGNILERFSAQQFPDLHSELNLSSLELGDSALYFCASSANPGTAYGYTFGSGTRLTVV.

This clonotype was observed at least ten times. V and J are TRBV7-2 and TRBJ2-7; D perhaps matches TRBD2 (5 bases). The ends were cut back, 1 base at V and 2 bases at J, with 12 bases in the middle. Germline CDR1 SGHTA, CDR2 FQGNSA. This CDR3 spans 15 amino acids. CDR3 sequence (DNA): TGTGCCAGCAGCTTAGGGCTAGCCATTACCTACGAGCAGTACTTC. The encoded protein is CASSLGLAITYEQYF.

This clonotype has a count of ten or more. V usage is TRBV3-1 and J usage is TRBJ2-3, with D perhaps TRBD1 (6 bases). The CDR3 covers 12 residues. The germline gives CDR1 LGHDT, CDR2 YNNKEL (reference sequence). The V and J ends lost 3 bases and 11 bases respectively, with 12 bases between them. The CDR3 is CASSQMDRGQYF. In DNA, the CDR3 is TGTGCCAGCAGCCAGATGGACAGAGGGCAGTATTTT.

This clonotype appeared a few times. The rearrangement uses TRBV7-8 and TRBJ2-7; D is ambiguous. Germline V gene sequence: CDR1 SGHVS, CDR2 FQNEAQ. The CDR3 runs 16 residues. The ends were cut back, 2 bases at V and 0 bases at J, with 14 bases in the middle. CDR3 nucleotides: TGTGCCAGCAGCTTAAAGCTTATCAGAACCTCCTACGAGCAGTACTTC. Translated, it gives CASSLKLIRTSYEQYF.

The chain uses TRBV15 and TRBJ1-4; D not certain. Germline V gives CDR1 LNHNV, CDR2 YYDKDF (reference sequence). Trimming took off 0 bases at V and 8 bases at J, with 16 bases between the two ends. The CDR3 length is 16 residues. The CDR3 loop is CATSRDNIVQFEKLFF. CDR3 in DNA: TGTGCCACCAGCAGAGATAATATAGTACAGTTCGAAAAACTGTTTTTT.

This clonotype was seen repeatedly, ten times or more. The chain employs TRBV18 and TRBJ2-7; the match to TRBD1 covers 7 bases. V trimming: 3 bases; J trimming: 1 base; junction bases outside the gene matches: 3. From germline, CDR1 is KGHSH and CDR2 LQKENI. The CDR3 extends over 14 amino acids. The DNA of the CDR3 is TGTGCCAGCTCACCTGGGGACAGTTCCTACGAGCAGTACTTC. Translation gives CASSPGDSSYEQYF.

This clonotype came up many times. This rearrangement joins TRBV5-1 to TRBJ2-5; 10 bases match TRBD1. The germline V gene encodes CDR1 SGHRS and CDR2 YFSETQ. The CDR3 spans 15 residues. V lost 2 bases to trimming and J lost 4 bases; unmatched junction nucleotides: 5. CDR3 nucleotide sequence: TGCGCCAGCAGCTTCCTACGGGACAGGGGAGAGACCCAGTACTTC. Its translation: CASSFLRDRGETQYF.

This clonotype has only one observation. A much more abundant neighbour one base away suggests this may be a read error. A read error is likely, as this CDR3 ends without the conserved phenylalanine or tryptophan. The chain employs TRBV25-1 and TRBJ2-2; D uncertain. CDR1 is MGHDK, CDR2 SYGVNS, per germline. Trimming cost V 1 base and J 4 bases, with 7 bases left between them. This CDR3 has 14 residues. CDR3 sequence: CASSELRITGELFY. The CDR3 DNA is TGTGCCAGCAGTGAATTAAGGATCACCGGGGAGCTGTTTTAT.

The V call is TRBV7-9, the J call TRBJ2-2; possibly TRBD1 or TRBD2 for D (5 bases each). Trimming pared 3 bases from V and 5 bases from J, leaving 16 bases between. Germline loops: CDR1 SEHNR, CDR2 FQNEAQ (reference sequence). This CDR3 has 16 amino acids. The CDR3 protein is CASSFLPGRGTGELFF. CDR3 coding DNA: TGTGCCAGCAGCTTTTTACCAGGGAGAGGTACCGGGGAGCTGTTTTTT. The complete variable domain, with remaining parts taken from reference TRBV7-9 and TRBJ2-2, reads DTGVSQNPRHKITKRGQNVTFRCDPISEHNRLYWYRQTLGQGPEFLTYFQNEAQLEKSRLLSDRFSAERPKGSFSTLEIQRTEQGDSAMYLCASSFLPGRGTGELFFGEGSRLTVL.

This clonotype has at least ten counts. Here the CDR3 reads CASSPHGTGSGELFF. CDR3 coding DNA: TGTGCCAGCAGCCCGCATGGTACGGGTTCCGGGGAGCTGTTTTTT. The J gene is TRBJ2-2, the V gene TRBV11-2; the D is unclear. Germline CDR1 is SGHAT and CDR2 is FQNNGV. Trimming pared 5 bases from V and 6 bases from J, leaving 16 bases between. The length of the CDR3 is 15 residues. The whole variable domain, filled in from reference TRBV11-2 and TRBJ2-2, reads EAGVAQSPRYKIIEKRQSVAFWCNPISGHATLYWYQQILGQGPKLLIQFQNNGVVDDSQLPKDRFSAERLKGVDSTLKIQPAKLEDSAVYLCASSPHGTGSGELFFGEGSRLTVL.

The chain uses TRBV11-2 and TRBJ2-5, with D possibly being TRBD1 or TRBD2 (5 bases each). Trimming took 3 bases from V and 5 from J, leaving 16 bases between them. Germline V lookup: CDR1 SGHAT, CDR2 FQNNGV. This CDR3 comprises 15 residues. The CDR3, as DNA: TGTGCCAGCAGCTTTTTAGTGGGGGTCGTCGAGACCCAGTACTTC. Translation: CASSFLVGVVETQYF.

As concerns this clonotype: This may come from a read error, since a much larger clone is one base off. The CDR3 does not close with the conserved phenylalanine or tryptophan, likely indicating a read error. The chain couples TRBV27 to TRBJ2-3, with 7 bases fitting TRBD1. Germline assignment: CDR1 MNHEY and CDR2 SMNVEV (reference sequence). Germline trimming cut 3 bases from V and 4 bases from J; bases unmatched to any gene: 7. CDR3 length: 15 amino acids. CDR3 sequence reads: CASSFYSQGADTQYV. As DNA, the CDR3 is TGTGCCAGCAGTTTCTACTCCCAGGGGGCAGATACGCAGTATGTT.

This clonotype was recorded at least ten times. The rearrangement links TRBV6-2 or TRBV6-3 to TRBJ2-1; D uncertain. Germline V lookup: CDR1 MNHEY, CDR2 SVGEGT. V dropped 2 bases and J dropped 4 bases, with 6 bases sitting between them. The CDR3 spans 13 residues. This chain's CDR3 is CASSYPVYNEQFF. The CDR3 region has the DNA TGTGCCAGCAGTTACCCTGTATACAATGAGCAGTTCTTC.

This clonotype has only a few counts. The genes are TRBV10-3 and TRBJ2-3; 8 bases fit TRBD1. Germline-derived CDR1 and CDR2 are ENHRY and SYGVKD. Losses at the gene ends were 11 bases for V and 5 bases for J; bases not matched to a gene: 15. The CDR3 contains 15 residues. CDR3 loop: CASGQTGVVGDTQYF. The CDR3 nucleotides read TGTGCCTCTGGCCAGACAGGGGTGGTGGGAGATACGCAGTATTTT.

This clonotype was recorded a few times. This sequence joins TRBV5-1 and TRBJ2-7; 11 nucleotides line up with TRBD2. This CDR3 has 18 amino acids. V shed 3 bases, J shed 4 bases, and the junction held 15 bases outside the gene matches. CDR1 SGHRS and CDR2 YFSETQ come from the germline V gene. CDR3 nucleotides: TGCGCCAGCAGCTCGCCTGGACTAGCGGGCCCGAAGTCGTACGAGCAGTACTTC. This sequence encodes CASSSPGLAGPKSYEQYF.

The sample holds a few counts of this clonotype. This chain uses TRBV7-2 with TRBJ1-2; unclear D gene. The V gene's germline CDR1 is SGHTA and CDR2 FQGNSA. The CDR3 totals 13 residues. With 4 bases removed from V and 8 bases from J, the gap between germline ends came to 14 bases. In DNA, the CDR3 is TGTGCCAGCAGCTCGGTTGGACGCCGGGGCTACACCTTC. Translated, it gives CASSSVGRRGYTF.

Many counts were recorded for this clonotype. This chain joins TRBV9 and TRBJ2-7; TRBD2 matches 11 bases. The germline gives CDR1 SGDLS, CDR2 YYNGEE. The CDR3 contains 14 residues. Unmatched junction bases numbered 2, after V lost 3 bases and J lost 3 bases. This CDR3 is CASSAGLAGYEQYF. CDR3 sequence (DNA): TGTGCCAGCAGCGCAGGACTAGCGGGCTACGAGCAGTACTTC.

This clonotype was seen only a few times. The rearrangement uses TRBV4-2 and TRBJ1-6; 11 bases agree with TRBD1. The CDR3 is 16 amino acids. V lost 0 bases and J lost 7; bases outside the gene matches: 2. CDR1 and CDR2 from the germline V gene are LGHNA and YNFKEQ. The CDR3 region has the DNA TGTGCCAGCAGCCAAGAGGGGACAGGGGGGAATTCACCCCTCCACTTT. Its protein product is CASSQEGTGGNSPLHF.

A few counts support this clonotype. The genes are TRBV12-3 or TRBV12-4 and TRBJ1-2; D gene ambiguous. Trimming removed 1 base from V and 5 bases from J, with 11 bases in between. This CDR3 region has 14 residues. DNA of the CDR3: TGTGCCAGCAGTTTAGAAAGCAGAGTATATGGCTACACCTTC. As protein: CASSLESRVYGYTF.

This clonotype has a count of ten or more. J is TRBJ1-1 and V is TRBV12-3 or TRBV12-4; maybe TRBD1 (5 bases). The CDR3 runs 14 residues. Trimming cost V 0 bases and J 7 bases, with 12 bases left between them. The CDR3, as DNA: TGTGCCAGCAGTTTAGCGGAGACAGTGATTGAAGCTTTCTTT. The encoded protein is CASSLAETVIEAFF.

This clonotype occurred many times. V usage is TRBV12-3 or TRBV12-4 and J usage is TRBJ2-1; 8 bases align to TRBD2. J lost 8 bases, V lost 7 bases, and 7 bases had no gene match. The CDR3 extends over 13 amino acids. In DNA, the CDR3 is TGTGCCAGCAATCCGACTAGCGTCGATGAGCAGTTCTTC. Protein: CASNPTSVDEQFF.

This chain connects TRBV13 to TRBJ1-2; D not certain. Germline CDR1 PRHDT, CDR2 FYEKMQ (reference sequence). The CDR3 runs 12 residues. Trimming stripped 8 bases from V and 8 bases from J, with 15 bases between. The CDR3 sequence: CASPFLGAGYTF. As DNA, the CDR3 is TGTGCCAGCCCCTTTTTAGGAGCCGGCTACACCTTC.

This clonotype was observed a handful of times. The chain recombines TRBV18 with TRBJ1-2; the match to TRBD1 covers 8 bases. V lost 3 bases and J lost 4; bases outside the gene matches: 1. Germline loops: CDR1 KGHSH, CDR2 LQKENI. This CDR3 is 13 amino acids long. CDR3 coding DNA: TGTGCCAGCTCACCGGACAGGGCCTATGGCTACACCTTC. The encoded protein is CASSPDRAYGYTF.